A single T cell receptor beta chain is shown here with its context. The antigen is undetermined. V lost 2 bases and J lost 5; bases outside the gene matches: 5. Per the germline V gene, CDR1 is SGHAT and CDR2 is FQNNGV. The CDR3 consists of 15 residues. Using immunoSEQ multiplex PCR, the repertoire was profiled, and TCRdb retains in-frame clones only, with some absent. The table lists over a million clones, 65% to 75% of them singletons, with over 1.3% in the top ten. This entry is derived from a study of shared clonotypes between healthy human individuals. Study-level points and caveats: Estimated richness was generally greater in naive than memory subsets.

The TCR comes from a man between 18 and 29 years old in good health. Source material: memory CD4+ T cells sorted from blood. Subset here: CD45RA-negative fraction. The chain combines TRBV11-2 with TRBJ2-7; 11 bases agree with TRBD2. The CDR3 here is CASSLSVAGGNEQYF. The CDR3 region has the DNA TGTGCCAGCAGCTTATCGGTAGCGGGGGGGAACGAGCAGTACTTC.